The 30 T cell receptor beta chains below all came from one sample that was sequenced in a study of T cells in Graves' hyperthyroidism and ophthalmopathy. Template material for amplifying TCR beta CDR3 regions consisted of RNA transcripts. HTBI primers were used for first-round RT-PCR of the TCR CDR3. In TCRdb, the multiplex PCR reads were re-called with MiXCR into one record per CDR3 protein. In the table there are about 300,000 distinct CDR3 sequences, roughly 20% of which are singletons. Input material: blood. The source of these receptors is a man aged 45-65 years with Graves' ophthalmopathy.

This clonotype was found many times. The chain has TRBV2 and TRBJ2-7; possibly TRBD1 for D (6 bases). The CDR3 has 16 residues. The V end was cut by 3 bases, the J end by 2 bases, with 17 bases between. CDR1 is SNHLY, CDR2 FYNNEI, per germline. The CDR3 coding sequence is TGTGCCAGCAGTGATAATCTTAAGGGGGTTACCTACGAGCAGTACTTC. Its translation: CASSDNLKGVTYEQYF. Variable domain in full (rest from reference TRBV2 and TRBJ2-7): EPEVTQTPSHQVTQMGQEVILRCVPISNHLYFYWYRQILGQKVEFLVSFYNNEISEKSEIFDDQFSVERPDGSNFTLKIRSTKLEDSAMYFCASSDNLKGVTYEQYFGPGTRLTVT.

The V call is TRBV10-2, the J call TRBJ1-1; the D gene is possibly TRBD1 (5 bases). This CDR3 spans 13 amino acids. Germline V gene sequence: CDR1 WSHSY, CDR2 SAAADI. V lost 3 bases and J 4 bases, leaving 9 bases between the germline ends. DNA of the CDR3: TGCGCCAGCAGTGATTTAGGGACCACTGAAGCTTTCTTT. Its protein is CASSDLGTTEAFF.

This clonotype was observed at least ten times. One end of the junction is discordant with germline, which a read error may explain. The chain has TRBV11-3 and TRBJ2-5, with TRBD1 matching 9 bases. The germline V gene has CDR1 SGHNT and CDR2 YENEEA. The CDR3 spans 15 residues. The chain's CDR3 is CASSLEGDREETQYF. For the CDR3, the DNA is TGTGCCAGCAGCTTAGAGGGGGACAGGGAAGAGACGCAGTACTTC.

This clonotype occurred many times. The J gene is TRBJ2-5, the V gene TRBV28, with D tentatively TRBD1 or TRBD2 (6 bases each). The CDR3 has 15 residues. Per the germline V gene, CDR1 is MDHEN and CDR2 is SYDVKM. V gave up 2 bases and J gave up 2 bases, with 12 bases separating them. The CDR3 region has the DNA TGTGCCAGCAGTTTAGGGGGGCGCGGACAAGAGACCCAGTACTTC. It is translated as CASSLGGRGQETQYF. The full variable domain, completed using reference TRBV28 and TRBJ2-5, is DVKVTQSSRYLVKRTGEKVFLECVQDMDHENMFWYRQDPGLGLRLIYFSYDVKMKEKGDIPEGYSVSREKKERFSLILESASTNQTSMYLCASSLGGRGQETQYFGPGTRLLVL.

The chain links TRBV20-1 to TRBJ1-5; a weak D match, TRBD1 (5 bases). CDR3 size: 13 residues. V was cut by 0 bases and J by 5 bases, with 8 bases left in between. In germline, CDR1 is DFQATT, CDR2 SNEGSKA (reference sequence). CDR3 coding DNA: TGCAGTGCTAGAGATCGCAGGGATCAGCCCCAGCATTTT. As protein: CSARDRRDQPQHF.

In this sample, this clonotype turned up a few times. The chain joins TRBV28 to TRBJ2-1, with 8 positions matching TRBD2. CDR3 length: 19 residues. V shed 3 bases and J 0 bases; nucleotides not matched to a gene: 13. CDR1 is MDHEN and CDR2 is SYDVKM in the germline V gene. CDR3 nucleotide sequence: TGTGCCAGCAGTTTCTATCGGGGCGGGAGCGGGGGCTCCTACAATGAGCAGTTCTTC. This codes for CASSFYRGGSGGSYNEQFF.

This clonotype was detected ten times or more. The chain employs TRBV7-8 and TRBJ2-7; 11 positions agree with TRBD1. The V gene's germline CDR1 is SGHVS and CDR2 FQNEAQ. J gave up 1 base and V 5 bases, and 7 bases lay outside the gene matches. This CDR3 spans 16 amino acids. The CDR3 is CASSTRGQGASYEQYF. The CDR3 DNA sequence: TGTGCCAGCAGCACGAGAGGACAGGGGGCATCCTACGAGCAGTACTTC.

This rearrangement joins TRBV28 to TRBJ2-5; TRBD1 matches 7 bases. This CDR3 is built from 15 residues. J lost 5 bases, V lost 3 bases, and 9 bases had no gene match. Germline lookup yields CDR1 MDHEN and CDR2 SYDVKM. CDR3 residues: CASSLRDSRTETQYF. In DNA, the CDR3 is TGTGCCAGCAGTTTGAGGGACAGTCGAACGGAGACCCAGTACTTC.

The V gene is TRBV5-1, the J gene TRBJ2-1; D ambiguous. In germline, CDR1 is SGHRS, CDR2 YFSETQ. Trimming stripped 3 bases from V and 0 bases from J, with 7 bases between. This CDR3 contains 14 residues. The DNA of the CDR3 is TGCGCCAGCAGCTGGGAAAGCTCCTACAATGAGCAGTTCTTC. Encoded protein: CASSWESSYNEQFF.

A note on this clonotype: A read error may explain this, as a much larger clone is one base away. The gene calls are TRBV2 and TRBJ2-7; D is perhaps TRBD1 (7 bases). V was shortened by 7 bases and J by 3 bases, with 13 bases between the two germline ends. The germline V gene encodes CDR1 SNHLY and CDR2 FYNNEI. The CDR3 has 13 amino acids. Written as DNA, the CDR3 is TGTGCCAGCATGCGGGACAGCTTCTACGAGCAGTACTTC. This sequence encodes CASMRDSFYEQYF.

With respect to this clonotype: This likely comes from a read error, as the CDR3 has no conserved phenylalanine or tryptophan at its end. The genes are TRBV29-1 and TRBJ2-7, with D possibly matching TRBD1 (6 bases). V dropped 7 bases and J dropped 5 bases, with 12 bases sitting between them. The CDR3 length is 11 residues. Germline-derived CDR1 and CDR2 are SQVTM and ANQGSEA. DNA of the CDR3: TGCAGCGCCACAGGGTTCGACGAGCAGTACCTC. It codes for CSATGFDEQYL.

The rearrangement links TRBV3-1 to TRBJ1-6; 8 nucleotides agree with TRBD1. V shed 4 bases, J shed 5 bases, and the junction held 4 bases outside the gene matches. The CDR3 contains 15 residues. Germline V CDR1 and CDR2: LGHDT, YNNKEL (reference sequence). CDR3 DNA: TGTGCCAGCAGCCTTACAGGGGGGGATAATTCACCCCTCCACTTT. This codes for CASSLTGGDNSPLHF.

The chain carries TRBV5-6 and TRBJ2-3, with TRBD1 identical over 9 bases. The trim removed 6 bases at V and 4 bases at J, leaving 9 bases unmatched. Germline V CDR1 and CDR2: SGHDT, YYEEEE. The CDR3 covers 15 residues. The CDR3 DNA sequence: TGTGCCAGCATCCGAGGGACAGGGAGGGCAGATACGCAGTATTTT. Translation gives CASIRGTGRADTQYF.

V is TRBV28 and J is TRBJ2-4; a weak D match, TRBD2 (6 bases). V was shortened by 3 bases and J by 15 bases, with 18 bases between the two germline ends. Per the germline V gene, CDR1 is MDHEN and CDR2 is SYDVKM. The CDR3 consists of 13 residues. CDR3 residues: CASSFGGMAPRYF. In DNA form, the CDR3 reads TGTGCCAGCAGTTTTGGAGGGATGGCCCCAAGGTACTTC.

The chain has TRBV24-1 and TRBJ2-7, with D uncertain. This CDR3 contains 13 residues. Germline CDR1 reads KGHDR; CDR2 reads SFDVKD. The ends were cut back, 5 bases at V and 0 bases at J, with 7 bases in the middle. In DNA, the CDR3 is TGTGCCACCAGTGGATACAGCTCCTACGAGCAGTACTTC. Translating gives CATSGYSSYEQYF.

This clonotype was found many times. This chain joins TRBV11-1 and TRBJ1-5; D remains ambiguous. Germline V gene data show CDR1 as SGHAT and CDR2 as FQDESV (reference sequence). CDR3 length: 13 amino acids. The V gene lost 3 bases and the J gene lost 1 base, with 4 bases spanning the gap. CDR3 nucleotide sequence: TGTGCCAGCAGCTTGGAGAGCAATCAGCCCCAGCATTTT. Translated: CASSLESNQPQHF.

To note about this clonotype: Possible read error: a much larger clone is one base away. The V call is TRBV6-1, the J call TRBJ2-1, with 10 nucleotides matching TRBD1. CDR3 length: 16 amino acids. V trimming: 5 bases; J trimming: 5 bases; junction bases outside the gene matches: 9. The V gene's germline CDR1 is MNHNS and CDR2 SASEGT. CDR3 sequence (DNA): TGTGCCAGCAGTCTCTTGACCGGGACAGGGGACAATGAGCAGTTCTTC. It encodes CASSLLTGTGDNEQFF.

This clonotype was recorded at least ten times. CDR3 loop: CASSPRLARMDEQFF. The CDR3, as DNA: TGTGCCAGCAGTCCACGACTAGCCAGAATGGATGAGCAGTTCTTC. The chain has TRBV27 and TRBJ2-1; 7 bases fit TRBD2. The CDR3 is 15 residues long. CDR1 is MNHEY, CDR2 SMNVEV, per germline (reference sequence). J lost 8 bases, V lost 5 bases, and 12 bases had no gene match.

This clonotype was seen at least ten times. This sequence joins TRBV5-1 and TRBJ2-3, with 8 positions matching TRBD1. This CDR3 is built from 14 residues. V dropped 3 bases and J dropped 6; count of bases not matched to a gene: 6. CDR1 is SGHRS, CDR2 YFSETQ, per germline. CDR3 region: CASSSRTGSDTQYF. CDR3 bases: TGCGCCAGCAGCTCCCGGACAGGGTCGGATACGCAGTATTTT. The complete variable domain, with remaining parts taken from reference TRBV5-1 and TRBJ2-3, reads KAGVTQTPRYLIKTRGQQVTLSCSPISGHRSVSWYQQTPGQGLQFLFEYFSETQRNKGNFPGRFSGRQFSNSRSEMNVSTLELGDSALYLCASSSRTGSDTQYFGPGTRLTVL.

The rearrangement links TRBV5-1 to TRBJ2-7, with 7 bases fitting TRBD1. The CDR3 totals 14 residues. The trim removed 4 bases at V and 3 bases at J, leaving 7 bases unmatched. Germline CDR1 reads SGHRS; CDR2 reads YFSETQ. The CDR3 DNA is TGCGCCAGCAGCCCGACAGGGTCCGGCTACGAGCAGTACTTC. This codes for CASSPTGSGYEQYF. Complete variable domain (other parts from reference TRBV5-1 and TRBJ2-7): KAGVTQTPRYLIKTRGQQVTLSCSPISGHRSVSWYQQTPGQGLQFLFEYFSETQRNKGNFPGRFSGRQFSNSRSEMNVSTLELGDSALYLCASSPTGSGYEQYFGPGTRLTVT.

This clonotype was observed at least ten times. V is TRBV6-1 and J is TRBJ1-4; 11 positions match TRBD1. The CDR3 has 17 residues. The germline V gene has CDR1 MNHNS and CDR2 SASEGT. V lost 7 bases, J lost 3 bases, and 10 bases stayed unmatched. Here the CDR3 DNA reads TGTGCCAGCAACGACCCGGGACAGGGGGGAGCTAATGAAAAACTGTTTTTT. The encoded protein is CASNDPGQGGANEKLFF.

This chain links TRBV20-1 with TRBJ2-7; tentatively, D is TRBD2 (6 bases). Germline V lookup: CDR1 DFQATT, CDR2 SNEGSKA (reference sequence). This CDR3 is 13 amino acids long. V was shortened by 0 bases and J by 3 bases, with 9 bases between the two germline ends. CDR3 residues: CSARDPTSYEQYF. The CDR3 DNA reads TGCAGTGCTAGAGATCCGACTAGCTACGAGCAGTACTTC.

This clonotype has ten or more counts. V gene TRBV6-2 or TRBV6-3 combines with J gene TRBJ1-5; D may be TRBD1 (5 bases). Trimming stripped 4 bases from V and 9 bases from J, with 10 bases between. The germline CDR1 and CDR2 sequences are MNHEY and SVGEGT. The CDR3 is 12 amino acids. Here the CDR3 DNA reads TGTGCCAGCAGTTCGGGGGGACGGCCCCAGCATTTT. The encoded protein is CASSSGGRPQHF.

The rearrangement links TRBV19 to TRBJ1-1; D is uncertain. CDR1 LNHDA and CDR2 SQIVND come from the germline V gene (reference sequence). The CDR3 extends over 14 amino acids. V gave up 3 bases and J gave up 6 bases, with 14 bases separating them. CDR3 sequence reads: CASSIVGSRAEAFF. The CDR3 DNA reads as TGTGCCAGTAGTATCGTGGGCAGTCGAGCTGAAGCTTTCTTT.

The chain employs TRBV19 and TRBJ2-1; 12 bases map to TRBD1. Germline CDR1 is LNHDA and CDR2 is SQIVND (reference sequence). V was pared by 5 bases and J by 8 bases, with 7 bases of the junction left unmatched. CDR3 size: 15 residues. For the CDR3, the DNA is TGTGCCAGTAGTCCCCAGGGACAGGGGGCCTATGAGCAGTTCTTC. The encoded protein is CASSPQGQGAYEQFF.

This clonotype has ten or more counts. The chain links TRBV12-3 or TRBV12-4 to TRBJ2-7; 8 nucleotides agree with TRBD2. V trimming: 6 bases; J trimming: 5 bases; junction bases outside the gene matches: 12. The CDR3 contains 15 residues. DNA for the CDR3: TGTGCCAGCAGCAGAGTAGCGGGAAGGTCCCACGAGCAGTACTTC. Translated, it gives CASSRVAGRSHEQYF.

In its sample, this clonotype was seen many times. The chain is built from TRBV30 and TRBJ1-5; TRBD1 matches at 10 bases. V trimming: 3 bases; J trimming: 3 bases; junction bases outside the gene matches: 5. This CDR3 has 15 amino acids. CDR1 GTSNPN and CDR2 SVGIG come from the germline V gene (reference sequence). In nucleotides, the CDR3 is TGTGCCTGGAGGGCGACAGGGGGCTCCAATCAGCCCCAGCATTTT. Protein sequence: CAWRATGGSNQPQHF.

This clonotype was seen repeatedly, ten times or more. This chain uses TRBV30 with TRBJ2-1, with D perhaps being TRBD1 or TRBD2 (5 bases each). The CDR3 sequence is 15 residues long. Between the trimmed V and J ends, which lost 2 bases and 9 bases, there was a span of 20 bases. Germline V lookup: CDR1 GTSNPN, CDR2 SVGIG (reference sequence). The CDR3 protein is CAWSTRDPYWGEQFF. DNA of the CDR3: TGTGCCTGGAGTACCCGGGACCCCTATTGGGGTGAGCAGTTCTTC.

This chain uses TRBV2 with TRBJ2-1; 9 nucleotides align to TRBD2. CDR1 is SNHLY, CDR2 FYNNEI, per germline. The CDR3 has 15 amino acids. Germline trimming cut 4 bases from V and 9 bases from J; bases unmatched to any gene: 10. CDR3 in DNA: TGTGCCAGCAGTGTGACTAGCGGCGAACCCTTTGAGCAGTTCTTC. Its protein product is CASSVTSGEPFEQFF.

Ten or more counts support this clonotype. The chain's CDR3 is CASSPGQRRSSYEQYF. Written as DNA, the CDR3 is TGTGCCAGCTCACCGGGCCAGCGTAGGAGCTCCTACGAGCAGTACTTC. This rearrangement joins TRBV18 to TRBJ2-7; D uncertain. CDR1 is KGHSH and CDR2 is LQKENI in the germline V gene. V was pared by 3 bases and J by 0 bases, with 15 bases between. The CDR3 is made up of 16 amino acids.